The next 19 T cell receptor beta chains were all read from a single sample in a study of blood T cell repertoires in COVID-19. Some clones are missing from TCRdb's copy, which holds only in-frame ones; the method was immunoSEQ multiplex PCR. The repertoire holds about 200,000 clones, with 70% to 90% as singletons. Sequenced input: peripheral blood. These receptors were collected from a man between 18 and 35 years old with active or convalescent COVID-19.

V is TRBV4-2 and J is TRBJ2-7; perhaps TRBD2 as D (6 bases). V lost 4 bases, J lost 0 bases, and 25 bases lay in between. This CDR3 has 19 amino acids. CDR1 is LGHNA, CDR2 YNFKEQ, per germline. The CDR3 region is CASSPRAPPFSGSSYEQYF. The CDR3 coding sequence is TGTGCCAGCAGCCCTAGGGCACCCCCTTTTAGCGGCAGCTCCTACGAGCAGTACTTC.

The chain recombines TRBV27 with TRBJ2-3; D is possibly TRBD2 (7 bases). The V gene lost 6 bases and the J gene lost 6 bases, with 16 bases spanning the gap. CDR3 size: 14 residues. Germline-derived CDR1 and CDR2 are MNHEY and SMNVEV (reference sequence). In nucleotides, the CDR3 is TGTGCCAGCAGACCGTGGGGGGGCCGTGATACGCAGTATTTT. This sequence encodes CASRPWGGRDTQYF.

This chain connects TRBV19 to TRBJ1-4; 8 nucleotides align to TRBD1. The ends lost 5 bases at V and 4 bases at J; junction bases unmatched: 6. There are 15 residues in the CDR3. The germline V gene encodes CDR1 LNHDA and CDR2 SQIVND (reference sequence). The CDR3 loop is CASSDGQGGNEKLFF. The CDR3 coding sequence is TGTGCCAGTAGTGACGGACAGGGAGGTAATGAAAAACTGTTTTTT.

This chain joins TRBV4-3 and TRBJ2-2; TRBD1 matches 10 bases. V shed 7 bases, J shed 4 bases, and the junction held 6 bases outside the gene matches. Germline V CDR1 and CDR2: LGHNA, YSLEER. The CDR3 extends over 15 amino acids. The CDR3 DNA follows: TGCGCCAGCATGGACAGGGGGTCGGGCACCGGGGAGCTGTTTTTT. Residues: CASMDRGSGTGELFF.

V usage is TRBV28 and J usage is TRBJ1-4; unclear D gene. CDR3 length: 15 residues. V lost 5 bases and J 6 bases, leaving 16 bases between the germline ends. Germline CDR1 and CDR2: MDHEN and SYDVKM. CDR3 coding DNA: TGTGCCAGCAGTCCTCGACGGCTGGGAGATGAAAAACTGTTTTTT. Its translation is CASSPRRLGDEKLFF.

This clone was observed once. V gene TRBV25-1 combines with J gene TRBJ1-6, with D unclear. V was clipped by 3 bases and J by 6 bases, with 3 bases between them. CDR1 and CDR2 from the germline V gene are MGHDK and SYGVNS. The CDR3 has 12 amino acids. CDR3 sequence (DNA): TGTGCCAGCAGTGACCTTAATTCACCCCTCCACTTT. This translates into CASSDLNSPLHF.

This chain uses TRBV27 with TRBJ1-1, with TRBD1 as a possible D gene (6 bases). The V gene lost 4 bases and the J gene lost 0 bases, with 18 bases spanning the gap. The CDR3 consists of 17 residues. Germline V gene lookup returns CDR1 MNHEY and CDR2 SMNVEV (reference sequence). The CDR3 region has the DNA TGTGCCAGCAGTTCGCCCCCGGGACACTTGATGAACACTGAAGCTTTCTTT. As protein: CASSSPPGHLMNTEAFF.

The chain joins TRBV19 to TRBJ1-1, with 7 bases identical to TRBD1. The length of the CDR3 is 13 residues. Trimming cost V 9 bases and J 4 bases; bases outside gene matches: 8. Germline assignment: CDR1 LNHDA and CDR2 SQIVND (reference sequence). CDR3 sequence: CASRVTGITEAFF. The CDR3 DNA reads as TGTGCCAGCCGGGTGACAGGGATCACTGAAGCTTTCTTT.

Regarding this clone: The sample carries other DNA sequences with the same CDR3. CDR3 DNA: TGCGCCAGCAGCTCCGGACAGGGCGACTATGGCTACACCTTC. It codes for CASSSGQGDYGYTF. The chain has TRBV5-1 and TRBJ1-2; 8 nucleotides line up with TRBD1. Germline lookup yields CDR1 SGHRS and CDR2 YFSETQ. This CDR3 has 14 residues. The junction had 4 bases not matched to a gene; V was cut back by 3 bases and J by 3 bases.

The rearrangement uses TRBV14 and TRBJ2-5, with D possibly matching TRBD1 (5 bases). The CDR3 loop spans 16 amino acids. Trimming took 0 bases from V and 5 from J, leaving 16 bases between them. CDR1 is SGHDN, CDR2 FVKESK, per germline. The CDR3 region is CASSQDGAGLRETQYF. The CDR3 DNA is TGTGCCAGCAGCCAAGATGGGGCAGGATTGAGGGAGACCCAGTACTTC.

The V gene is TRBV28, the J gene TRBJ1-1; 7 nucleotides match TRBD1. Germline-derived CDR1 and CDR2 are MDHEN and SYDVKM. Trimming removed 6 bases from V and 0 bases from J; junction bases left unmatched: 4. The CDR3 extends over 14 amino acids. CDR3 region: CASRGTALNTEAFF. For the CDR3, the DNA is TGTGCCAGCAGGGGGACAGCTTTGAACACTGAAGCTTTCTTT.

J is TRBJ1-6 and V is TRBV28, with 9 positions matching TRBD1. Looked up from germline, CDR1 is MDHEN and CDR2 is SYDVKM. The V segment lost 7 bases and the J segment 10 bases; nucleotides outside the gene matches: 8. The CDR3 covers 14 residues. The CDR3 is CASTPGQGMSPLHF. Here the CDR3 DNA reads TGTGCCAGCACCCCAGGACAGGGGATGTCACCCCTCCACTTT.

The chain couples TRBV29-1 to TRBJ2-3; D possibly corresponds to TRBD1 (5 bases). Per the germline V gene, CDR1 is SQVTM and CDR2 is ANQGSEA. The CDR3 contains 15 residues. Trimming removed 7 bases from V and 0 bases from J, with 17 bases in between. The CDR3 sequence: CSAIHTGSSTDTQYF. The CDR3 DNA sequence: TGCAGCGCCATACATACAGGCTCGAGCACAGATACGCAGTATTTT.

The gene calls are TRBV4-3 and TRBJ2-3; TRBD2 aligns across 11 bases. CDR3 size: 20 residues. CDR1 and CDR2 (germline): LGHNA, YSLEER. J was trimmed by 2 bases and V by 1 base; bases with no gene match: 14. The CDR3 nucleotides read TGCGCCAGCAGCCAAGTCCCCCTCTCGGTAGCGGGAGGGTTCACAGATACGCAGTATTTT. Amino acid sequence: CASSQVPLSVAGGFTDTQYF.

The genes are TRBV19 and TRBJ1-2, with TRBD1 as a possible D gene (6 bases). Looked up from germline, CDR1 is LNHDA and CDR2 is SQIVND (reference sequence). V lost 6 bases to trimming and J lost 0 bases, with 11 bases between them. The CDR3 consists of 14 residues. This CDR3 reads CASSPQGSNYGYTF. CDR3 DNA: TGTGCCAGTAGCCCACAGGGATCTAACTATGGCTACACCTTC.

The chain is built from TRBV10-1 and TRBJ1-4; 10 nucleotides line up with TRBD1. In germline, CDR1 is WNHNN, CDR2 SYGVQD (reference sequence). This CDR3 region has 16 residues. The trim removed 6 bases at V and 3 bases at J, leaving 7 bases unmatched. The CDR3 sequence is CASSRQGAPANEKLFF. The CDR3 DNA follows: TGCGCCAGCAGCAGACAGGGGGCGCCAGCTAATGAAAAACTGTTTTTT.

The chain combines TRBV7-3 with TRBJ1-6; 9 nucleotides align to TRBD1. The CDR3 is 14 residues long. Trimming cost V 5 bases and J 7 bases; bases outside gene matches: 3. Germline assignment: CDR1 SGHTA and CDR2 FQGTGA. The CDR3 loop reads CASSQGTGNSPLHF. As DNA, the CDR3 is TGTGCCAGCAGCCAAGGGACAGGGAATTCACCCCTCCACTTT.

The genes are TRBV5-1 and TRBJ1-1; D is possibly TRBD1 (6 bases). The V end lost 0 bases, the J end lost 6 bases, and 12 bases lay between the germline ends. This CDR3 spans 14 amino acids. The V gene's germline CDR1 is SGHRS and CDR2 YFSETQ. The CDR3 bases are TGCGCCAGCAGCTTGGCCAGTGAGGGGGCTGAAGCTTTCTTT. Its translation is CASSLASEGAEAFF.

The gene calls are TRBV3-1 (or the pseudogene TRBV3-2) and TRBJ1-1; tentatively, D is TRBD1 (6 bases). The CDR3 consists of 16 residues. Germline assignment: CDR1 LGHDT and CDR2 YNNKEL (reference sequence). V dropped 5 bases and J dropped 7 bases, with 23 bases sitting between them. The CDR3 loop is CASSETGHHVGGEAFF. The CDR3 DNA sequence: TGTGCCAGCAGCGAGACGGGACACCATGTTGGCGGTGAAGCTTTCTTT.